Following are 20 T cell receptor beta chains from one sample sequenced in a study of CD8 T cells in Susac syndrome. The RNA, roughly 0.5 to 1 ug, was put through reverse transcription using random hexamers. TCRdb re-called the immunoSEQ multiplex PCR reads through MiXCR, storing one row per CDR3 protein. The sample consists of under 80,000 distinct CDR3 sequences, about 95% of them appearing once. The sequenced material came from CD8+ T cells from PBMCs. Source of these receptors: a human donor with multiple sclerosis.

The chain carries TRBV5-1 and TRBJ2-1; 8 bases fit TRBD2. Per the germline V gene, CDR1 is SGHRS and CDR2 is YFSETQ. The V and J ends lost 4 bases and 8 bases, in that order; junction bases with no gene match: 11. The CDR3 is 15 amino acids. The DNA of the CDR3 is TGCGCCAGCAGCGGCGGGAGGTCCGTTTTTGATGAGCAGTTCTTC. Its translation is CASSGGRSVFDEQFF.

This sequence joins TRBV27 and TRBJ2-2; 8 bases align to TRBD1. This CDR3 spans 16 amino acids. V trimming: 5 bases; J trimming: 3 bases; junction bases outside the gene matches: 8. Looked up from germline, CDR1 is MNHEY and CDR2 is SMNVEV (reference sequence). This CDR3 is CASSILTGADTGELFF. The CDR3 coding sequence is TGTGCCAGCAGTATACTGACAGGGGCCGACACCGGGGAGCTGTTTTTT.

This clonotype was seen a single time. The chain is built from TRBV23-1 and TRBJ2-7; unclear D gene. TRBV23-1 is marked as an open reading frame, function uncertain. The CDR3 runs to 12 residues. The V end was cut by 6 bases, the J end by 9 bases, with 15 bases between. DNA of the CDR3: TGCGCCAGCAGCCGGGTGCCTACGGGGCAGTACTTC. Encoded protein: CASSRVPTGQYF.

Only one count was recorded for this clonotype. The V gene is TRBV9, the J gene TRBJ1-3, with D possibly matching TRBD1 (5 bases). V was trimmed by 3 bases and J by 4 bases, leaving 5 bases between them. CDR3 length: 12 amino acids. The germline V gene encodes CDR1 SGDLS and CDR2 YYNGEE. The CDR3 region is CASSGQGNTIYF. For the CDR3, the DNA is TGTGCCAGCAGCGGACAGGGAAACACCATATATTTT.

The chain employs TRBV14 and TRBJ2-7; possibly TRBD2 for D (6 bases). Germline CDR1 SGHDN, CDR2 FVKESK. V was trimmed by 4 bases and J by 5 bases, leaving 12 bases between them. The CDR3 is 13 residues long. The chain's CDR3 is CASSRDSLDEQYF. The CDR3 DNA reads TGTGCCAGCAGCCGGGACTCCCTAGACGAGCAGTACTTC. Drawing the rest from reference TRBV14 and TRBJ2-7, the complete variable domain is EAGVTQFPSHSVIEKGQTVTLRCDPISGHDNLYWYRRVMGKEIKFLLHFVKESKQDESGMPNNRFLAERTGGTYSTLKVQPAELEDSGVYFCASSRDSLDEQYFGPGTRLTVT.

This chain uses TRBV5-1 with TRBJ2-1; the D gene is possibly TRBD2 (6 bases). Germline CDR1 is SGHRS and CDR2 is YFSETQ. With 3 bases removed from V and 4 bases from J, the gap between germline ends came to 17 bases. The CDR3 length is 16 residues. The CDR3 loop reads CASSYLRDPYYNEQFF. Written as DNA, the CDR3 is TGCGCCAGCAGCTACTTGCGGGACCCCTATTACAATGAGCAGTTCTTC.

This clonotype has only one observation. The V call is TRBV12-3 or TRBV12-4, the J call TRBJ2-1; a weak D match, TRBD2 (6 bases). The CDR3 extends over 12 amino acids. Between the trimmed V and J ends, which lost 5 bases and 10 bases, there was a span of 12 bases. The DNA of the CDR3 is TGTGCCAGCAGTCGGTCTAGCGTCGAGCAGTTCTTC. Translating gives CASSRSSVEQFF.

The chain carries TRBV13 and TRBJ2-1; D is possibly TRBD2 (6 bases). The germline V gene has CDR1 PRHDT and CDR2 FYEKMQ (reference sequence). This CDR3 spans 15 amino acids. Trimming left V 5 bases short and J 0 bases short, with 11 bases between. The CDR3 region is CASSPEGSSYNEQFF. Written as DNA, the CDR3 is TGTGCCAGCAGCCCGGAGGGGAGCTCCTACAATGAGCAGTTCTTC.

The genes are TRBV29-1 and TRBJ2-3, with a possible D match to TRBD1 (6 bases). V lost 5 bases to trimming and J lost 6 bases, with 18 bases between them. CDR1 and CDR2 (germline): SQVTM, ANQGSEA. The CDR3 is 14 residues long. The CDR3: CSVHGQPLRDTQYF. DNA of the CDR3: TGCAGCGTTCATGGACAGCCCCTCCGGGATACGCAGTATTTT.

The chain links TRBV27 to TRBJ2-7, with 10 bases identical to TRBD1. CDR1 MNHEY and CDR2 SMNVEV come from the germline V gene (reference sequence). V was pared by 6 bases and J by 4 bases, with 9 bases of the junction left unmatched. The CDR3 length is 15 residues. CDR3 region: CASSDTGQGLYEQYF. The CDR3 DNA reads as TGTGCCAGCAGCGATACGGGACAGGGGTTGTACGAGCAGTACTTC.

CDR3 DNA sequence: TGTGCCAGCAGTGGTGGGACCCATCATGAGCAGTTCTTC. Protein product: CASSGGTHHEQFF. The chain joins TRBV27 to TRBJ2-1, with D possibly being TRBD1 or TRBD2 (5 bases each). Trimming stripped 5 bases from V and 8 bases from J, with 13 bases between. The germline V gene has CDR1 MNHEY and CDR2 SMNVEV (reference sequence). The CDR3 loop spans 13 amino acids.

The CDR3 nucleotides read TGTGCCAGCAGCCAGGGGACTAGCGCGAAGACCCAGTACTTC. Translation: CASSQGTSAKTQYF. This chain connects TRBV3-1 to TRBJ2-5; 10 nucleotides line up with TRBD2. The V segment lost 3 bases and the J segment 6 bases; nucleotides outside the gene matches: 4. The CDR3 runs to 14 residues. Germline-derived CDR1 and CDR2 are LGHDT and YNNKEL (reference sequence).

This rearrangement joins TRBV24-1 to TRBJ1-5, with D unclear. The CDR3 covers 14 residues. Per germline, CDR1 KGHDR and CDR2 SFDVKD. V was trimmed by 6 bases and J by 1 base, leaving 9 bases between them. This CDR3 is CATSSGVSNQPQHF. The CDR3 DNA sequence: TGTGCCACCAGTTCCGGGGTGAGCAATCAGCCCCAGCATTTT.

Here the CDR3 DNA reads TGTGCCAGCAGCTTAGGGCAGGGGTCCTCCTATGGCTACACCTTC. Translation gives CASSLGQGSSYGYTF. This chain links TRBV7-6 with TRBJ1-2, with D maybe TRBD1 (6 bases). Trimming cost V 1 base and J 4 bases, with 13 bases left between them. Germline V CDR1 and CDR2: SGHVS, FNYEAQ. The CDR3 spans 15 residues. Filled out from reference TRBV7-6 and TRBJ1-2, the complete variable domain reads GAGVSQSPRYKVTKRGQDVALRCDPISGHVSLYWYRQALGQGPEFLTYFNYEAQQDKSGLPNDRFSAERPEGSISTLTIQRTEQRDSAMYRCASSLGQGSSYGYTFGSGTRLTVV.

This sequence joins TRBV6-2 or TRBV6-3 and TRBJ2-7; D is possibly TRBD1 (6 bases). Trimming cost V 2 bases and J 0 bases, with 14 bases left between them. The CDR3 is 16 amino acids. Germline V lookup: CDR1 MNHEY, CDR2 SVGEGT. The CDR3 region has the DNA TGTGCCAGCAGTTACCCTGGACAGCAACCCTCCTACGAGCAGTACTTC. This encodes CASSYPGQQPSYEQYF.

The chain recombines TRBV2 with TRBJ1-1, with 7 bases lining up with TRBD1. Germline assignment: CDR1 SNHLY and CDR2 FYNNEI. The V gene end was trimmed by 10 bases and the J gene end by 1 base; junction bases not matched to a gene: 9. This CDR3 is 14 amino acids long. CDR3 sequence (DNA): TGTGCCATGATTCTGGGACAGCCGAACACTGAAGCTTTCTTT. The encoded protein is CAMILGQPNTEAFF.

The CDR3 nucleotides read TGCGCCAGCAGCATATCCTGGCGGAATGAGCAGTTCTTC. Its protein is CASSISWRNEQFF. The genes are TRBV5-1 and TRBJ2-1, with no clear D. The V gene's germline CDR1 is SGHRS and CDR2 YFSETQ. V lost 4 bases to trimming and J lost 7 bases, with 12 bases between them. This CDR3 comprises 13 residues.

CDR3 DNA: TGCAGCGTTGAGTATGCGGCAGGCGTTGACGAGCAGTACTTC. Translating gives CSVEYAAGVDEQYF. This sequence joins TRBV29-1 and TRBJ2-7; D is unresolved. CDR3 length equals 14 residues. Germline lookup yields CDR1 SQVTM and CDR2 ANQGSEA. Trimming cost V 3 bases and J 5 bases, with 17 bases left between them.

The V and J genes are TRBV5-6 and TRBJ1-5, with a tentative D call TRBD1 (5 bases). CDR1 and CDR2 from the germline V gene are SGHDT and YYEEEE. V was trimmed by 1 base and J by 5 bases, leaving 7 bases between them. The CDR3 loop spans 13 amino acids. This CDR3 is CASSLQGDQPQHF. In nucleotides, the CDR3 is TGTGCCAGCAGCTTGCAGGGTGATCAGCCCCAGCATTTT. The variable domain in full, with the rest retrieved from reference TRBV5-6 and TRBJ1-5, is DAGVTQSPTHLIKTRGQQVTLRCSPKSGHDTVSWYQQALGQGPQFIFQYYEEEERQRGNFPDRFSGHQFPNYSSELNVNALLLGDSALYLCASSLQGDQPQHFGDGTRLSIL.

The chain joins TRBV9 to TRBJ2-2, with D hard to call. The V end was cut by 4 bases, the J end by 6 bases, with 7 bases between. The length of the CDR3 is 12 residues. CDR1 SGDLS and CDR2 YYNGEE come from the germline V gene. The CDR3 nucleotides read TGTGCCAGCAGCCCAGGCCCCGGGGAGCTGTTTTTT. Translating gives CASSPGPGELFF. Looking up the rest from reference TRBV9 and TRBJ2-2 gives the full variable domain: DSGVTQTPKHLITATGQRVTLRCSPRSGDLSVYWYQQSLDQGLQFLIQYYNGEERAKGNILERFSAQQFPDLHSELNLSSLELGDSALYFCASSPGPGELFFGEGSRLTVL.